Listed here is a single TCR beta chain. Its matching antigen is unknown. Sequencing used immunoSEQ multiplex PCR; TCRdb keeps in-frame clones, though not all of them. The sample includes roughly 100,000 clones, roughly 91% seen only once; the top ten take 0.32%. This entry belongs to a study of siplizumab effects on memory and regulatory T cells. Overall study results and limits: The naive T cell population seemed more diverse than memory cells and seemed a major contributor to the alloresponse. Controls showed an average of roughly 25% Treg-derived mappable alloreactive CD4+ clones, while siplizumab showed 55% to 80%.

This CDR3 is 16 amino acids long. In germline, CDR1 is SGHRS, CDR2 YFSETQ. With 1 base clipped from V and 0 bases from J, the junction kept 4 bases outside the gene matches. Source material: CD4+ T cells sorted from blood. The TCR was taken from a human donor in good health. The chain recombines TRBV5-1 with TRBJ2-3; 8 nucleotides agree with TRBD1. CDR3 sequence reads: CASSLLGQGSTDTQYF. CDR3 DNA: TGCGCCAGCAGCTTGTTAGGACAGGGTAGCACAGATACGCAGTATTTT.